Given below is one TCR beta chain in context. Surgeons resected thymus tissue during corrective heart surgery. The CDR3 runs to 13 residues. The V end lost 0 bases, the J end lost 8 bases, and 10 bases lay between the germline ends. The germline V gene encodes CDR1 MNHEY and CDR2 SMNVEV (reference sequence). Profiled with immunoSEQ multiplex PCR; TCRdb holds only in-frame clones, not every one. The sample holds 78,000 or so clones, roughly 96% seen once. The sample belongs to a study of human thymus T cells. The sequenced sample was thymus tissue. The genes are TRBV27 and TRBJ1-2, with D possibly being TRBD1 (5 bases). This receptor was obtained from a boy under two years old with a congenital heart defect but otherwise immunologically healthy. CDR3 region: CASSLSPGDGYTF. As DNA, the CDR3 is TGTGCCAGCAGTTTATCACCGGGGGACGGCTACACCTTC.